Detailed here is one T cell receptor beta chain. The V end lost 3 bases, the J end lost 8 bases, and 14 bases lay between the germline ends. Germline-derived CDR1 and CDR2 are SGHDT and YYEEEE. The length of the CDR3 is 14 residues. These data come from a study of OX40 agonist ivuxolimab in advanced cancers. Across the whole study: Intravenous ivuxolimab was administered to patients every 2 weeks at 0.01 to 10 mg/kg. Patients enrolled in dose escalation were diagnosed with hepatocellular carcinoma, melanoma, renal cell or head and neck cancer.

Sequenced by immunoSEQ multiplex PCR; TCRdb stores in-frame clones only, minus some. The table shows more than 70,000 clones, with nearly 90% occurring only once. This chain connects TRBV5-6 to TRBJ1-4; D ambiguous. The origin of this receptor is an adult with an advanced solid tumor such as melanoma, head and neck, liver or kidney cancer. Sequences were derived from CD4+ or CD8+ T cells sorted from blood, sampled in a trial of the OX40 agonist ivuxolimab. The CDR3 loop is CASSSVTLGEKLFF. For the CDR3, the DNA is TGTGCCAGCAGCTCAGTTACGCTGGGGGAAAAACTGTTTTTT.